These T cell receptor beta chains were read from a single sample in a study of blood T cell repertoires in COVID-19. Assay: immunoSEQ multiplex PCR; the TCRdb copy retains only in-frame clones and omits some. The sample shows around 45,000 clones, roughly 89% of them seen only once. The specimen was peripheral blood. These receptors all come from a man aged 80 or over with acute or convalescent COVID-19. CDR3s include the opening cysteine and the closing phenylalanine or tryptophan. A D gene is named only where the DNA matches it firmly. The size field is filled for only some rows; it gives once, few, many or a size class.

15,TRBJ2-3,.,TRBV4-2,TRBD2,CASSQELAATDTQYF,TGTGCCAGCAGCCAGGAACTAGCGGCCACAGATACGCAGTATTTT
14,TRBJ1-5,.,TRBV5-8,.,CASSTGRSNQPQHF,TGTGCCAGCAGCACCGGTCGGAGCAATCAGCCCCAGCATTTT
11,TRBJ2-7,.,TRBV30,.,CAWTGTYEQYF,TGTGCCTGGACAGGGACCTACGAGCAGTACTTC
14,TRBJ1-2,.,TRBV11-2,.,CASSKGVGVAGYTF,TGTGCCAGCAGCAAAGGGGTAGGGGTAGCTGGCTACACCTTC
19,TRBJ2-1,.,TRBV14,.,CASSQNPRFPGNIYNEQFF,TGTGCCAGCAGCCAAAACCCCCGGTTCCCAGGGAACATCTACAATGAGCAGTTCTTC
12,TRBJ1-6,.,TRBV3-1/TRBV3-2,.,CASSQMSSPLHF,TGTGCCAGCAGCCAAATGAGTTCACCCCTCCACTTT
15,TRBJ1-3,.,TRBV6-5,.,CASRPQGRAGNTIYF,TGTGCCAGCAGGCCTCAGGGGAGAGCTGGAAACACCATATATTTT
15,TRBJ2-1,.,TRBV6-1,TRBD2,CASSEGRLANNEQFF,TGTGCCAGCAGTGAAGGACGACTAGCAAACAATGAGCAGTTCTTC
13,TRBJ2-1,.,TRBV19,TRBD1,CATRDRGYNEQFF,TGTGCCACCCGGGACAGGGGTTACAATGAGCAGTTCTTC
14,TRBJ2-7,.,TRBV2,.,CASSETGSRYGQYF,TGTGCCAGCAGTGAAACAGGGTCCCGCTACGGGCAGTACTTC
15,TRBJ1-2,few,TRBV25-1,TRBD1,CASSPEGIRGDGYTF,TGTGCCAGCAGCCCTGAGGGGATCAGGGGGGATGGCTACACCTTC
15,TRBJ1-3,.,TRBV5-1,.,CASSLRGDPGNTIYF,TGCGCCAGCAGCTTGCGGGGGGATCCTGGAAACACCATATATTTT
15,TRBJ2-5,.,TRBV29-1,.,CSVEDAGGPVETQYF,TGCAGCGTTGAAGATGCCGGGGGGCCCGTGGAGACCCAGTACTTC
13,TRBJ2-7,.,TRBV29-1,.,CSASPDSFYEQYF,TGCAGCGCCTCCCCGGACAGTTTCTACGAGCAGTACTTC
16,TRBJ1-4,.,TRBV5-8,TRBD1,CASSTGTDATNEKLFF,TGTGCCAGCAGCACGGGGACAGACGCAACTAATGAAAAACTGTTTTTT
16,TRBJ1-3,.,TRBV23-1,TRBD1,CASPRGQRLSGNTIYF,TGCGCCAGCCCTAGGGGGCAGCGCCTCTCTGGAAACACCATATATTTT